The 10 T cell receptor beta chains below were found in one sample sequenced in a study of identical twins (TCRdb year 2016). Receptors were amplified or captured by 5' RACE. The sample was run on an Illumina HiSeq 2000. In TCRdb, the public reads were trimmed at Q25 with fastp and aligned with MiXCR, with productive beta chains retained. Rows are unified per CDR3 protein, each entry keeping the most common DNA and genes. The sample includes 260,000 or so distinct CDR3 sequences, with approximately 8% observed a single time. Of the sample, roughly 5.4% falls within the top ten clones. The sample was also reused in another study, on yellow fever vaccine responses in identical twins.

Sequenced material: CD8+ T cells sorted from blood. The receptors stem from a woman aged 18 to 35 in good health.

This clonotype turned up a few times. This chain joins TRBV12-3 or TRBV12-4 and TRBJ2-7; TRBD2 matches at 12 bases. Trimming cost V 7 bases and J 7 bases; bases outside gene matches: 5. The CDR3 extends over 13 amino acids. CDR3 DNA sequence: TGTGCCAGCAAACTAGCGGGAGGTAGGGAGCAGTACTTC. Encoded protein: CASKLAGGREQYF.

This sequence joins TRBV12-3 or TRBV12-4 and TRBJ2-2; 8 nucleotides align to TRBD1. The CDR3 is made up of 14 amino acids. Trimming removed 8 bases from V and 5 bases from J; junction bases left unmatched: 7. CDR3 nucleotides: TGTGCCAGCGCCCAGGGGGCGTGGACCGGGGAGCTGTTTTTT. Translation: CASAQGAWTGELFF.

The V gene is TRBV11-1, the J gene TRBJ2-1, with 7 bases lining up with TRBD1. Germline V lookup: CDR1 SGHAT, CDR2 FQDESV (reference sequence). Trimming at V came to 2 bases and at J to 1 base, leaving 14 bases not matched to a gene. This CDR3 contains 19 residues. The CDR3 bases are TGTGCCAGCAGCTTACTCGGGACAGTGCCACCGGGGTCCTACAATGAGCAGTTCTTC. The encoded protein is CASSLLGTVPPGSYNEQFF.

V is TRBV2 and J is TRBJ2-3, with unresolved D. Trimming removed 0 bases at V and 5 bases at J, with 3 bases between. The germline V gene encodes CDR1 SNHLY and CDR2 FYNNEI. CDR3 length: 12 residues. Here the CDR3 reads CASSEAVDTQYF. The CDR3 coding sequence is TGTGCCAGCAGTGAAGCGGTAGATACGCAGTATTTT.

This clonotype was seen a few times. The genes are TRBV9 and TRBJ2-1, with D unclear. CDR3 size: 11 residues. The germline V gene encodes CDR1 SGDLS and CDR2 YYNGEE. Trimming took 4 bases from V and 10 from J, leaving 9 bases between them. The CDR3 DNA sequence: TGTGCCAGCAGCCTGCAGGTGGAGCAGTTCTTC. Amino acids: CASSLQVEQFF.

This clonotype was detected ten times or more. This chain connects TRBV7-8 to TRBJ2-7; 11 nucleotides line up with TRBD2. There are 15 residues in the CDR3. The trim removed 0 bases at V and 5 bases at J, leaving 3 bases unmatched. Germline V gives CDR1 SGHVS, CDR2 FQNEAQ. DNA for the CDR3: TGTGCCAGCAGCTTAGCCACTAGCGGGAGTCACGAGCAGTACTTC. Translating it yields CASSLATSGSHEQYF.

The chain has TRBV2 and TRBJ2-1; 7 nucleotides align to TRBD2. The junction had 10 bases not matched to a gene; V was cut back by 4 bases and J by 1 base. Germline V gene sequence: CDR1 SNHLY, CDR2 FYNNEI. This CDR3 contains 17 residues. The DNA of the CDR3 is TGTGCCAGCAGTGCCGCTGGGGGAGGGCCTTCCTACAATGAGCAGTTCTTC. As protein: CASSAAGGGPSYNEQFF.

The chain carries TRBV20-1 and TRBJ1-1; unclear D gene. Germline V gives CDR1 DFQATT, CDR2 SNEGSKA (reference sequence). V lost 4 bases and J lost 3, with 9 bases in between. This CDR3 spans 12 amino acids. CDR3: CSAKVGDTEAFF. CDR3 bases: TGCAGTGCTAAAGTGGGCGACACTGAAGCTTTCTTT.

Comments on this clonotype: The junction departs from the called germline gene at one end, perhaps through a read error. This chain joins TRBV6-2 or TRBV6-3 and TRBJ2-1; D gene unclear. The germline V gene encodes CDR1 MNHEY and CDR2 SVGEGT. CDR3 length equals 17 residues. CDR3: CASSSLFTGLSYNGQFF. The DNA for the CDR3 is TGTGCCAGCAGTAGCCTCTTTACGGGCCTCTCCTACAATGGGCAGTTCTTC.

The chain links TRBV6-5 to TRBJ1-2; 7 bases match TRBD1. Germline V gene lookup returns CDR1 MNHEY and CDR2 SVGAGI. The J segment lost 4 bases and the V segment lost 4 bases, leaving 12 bases of the junction unmatched. The CDR3 spans 16 residues. The CDR3 is CASSLPTRTGTYGYTF. CDR3 DNA sequence: TGTGCCAGCAGTTTACCGACCAGGACAGGCACCTATGGCTACACCTTC.